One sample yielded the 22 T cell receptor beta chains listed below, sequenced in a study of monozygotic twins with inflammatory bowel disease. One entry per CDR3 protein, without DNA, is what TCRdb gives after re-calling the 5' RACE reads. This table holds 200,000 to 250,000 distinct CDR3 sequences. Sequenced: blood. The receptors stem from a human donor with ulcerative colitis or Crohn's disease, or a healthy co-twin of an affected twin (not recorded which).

This chain's CDR3 is CASSGNSDNEQFF. This chain connects TRBV7-9 to TRBJ2-1. Per the germline V gene, CDR1 is SEHNR and CDR2 is FQNEAQ (reference sequence). There are 13 residues in the CDR3.

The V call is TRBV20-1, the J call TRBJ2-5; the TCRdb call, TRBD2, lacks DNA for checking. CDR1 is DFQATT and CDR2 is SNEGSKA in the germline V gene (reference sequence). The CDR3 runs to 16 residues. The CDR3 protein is CSARGLAGRYQETQYF.

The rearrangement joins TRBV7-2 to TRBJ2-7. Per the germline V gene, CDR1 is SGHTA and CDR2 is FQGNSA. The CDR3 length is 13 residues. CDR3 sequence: CASSLVVPYEQYF.

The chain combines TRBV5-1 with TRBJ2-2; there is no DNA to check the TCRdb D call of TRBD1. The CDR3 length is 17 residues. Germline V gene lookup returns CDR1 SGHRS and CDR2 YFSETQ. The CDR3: CASSLADRERSTGELFF.

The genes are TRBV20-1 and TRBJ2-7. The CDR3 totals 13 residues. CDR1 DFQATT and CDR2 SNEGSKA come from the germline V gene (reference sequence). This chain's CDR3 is CSARTLSSYEQYF.

The CDR3 region is CASSVGRVRTEAFF. The chain is built from TRBV9 and TRBJ1-1; with no DNA, the TCRdb D assignment of TRBD1 cannot be verified. This CDR3 has 14 amino acids. Germline V CDR1 and CDR2: SGDLS, YYNGEE. Based on the CDR3 plus reference TRBV9 and TRBJ1-1, the full variable domain is DSGVTQTPKHLITATGQRVTLRCSPRSGDLSVYWYQQSLDQGLQFLIQYYNGEERAKGNILERFSAQQFPDLHSELNLSSLELGDSALYFCASSVGRVRTEAFFGQGTRLTVV.

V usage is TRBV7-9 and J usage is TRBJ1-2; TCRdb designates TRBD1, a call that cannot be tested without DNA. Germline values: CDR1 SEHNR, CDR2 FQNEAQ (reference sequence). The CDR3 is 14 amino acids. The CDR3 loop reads CASNSLGSLYGYTF.

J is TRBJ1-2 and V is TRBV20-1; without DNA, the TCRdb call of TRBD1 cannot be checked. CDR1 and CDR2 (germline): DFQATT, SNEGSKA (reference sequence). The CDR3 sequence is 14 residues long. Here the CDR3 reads CSASGGAGGDGYTF.

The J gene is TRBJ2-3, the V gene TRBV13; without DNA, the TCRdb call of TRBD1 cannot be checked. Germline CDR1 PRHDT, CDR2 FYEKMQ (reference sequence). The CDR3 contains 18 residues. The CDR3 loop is CASSLRASGGPSTDTQYF.

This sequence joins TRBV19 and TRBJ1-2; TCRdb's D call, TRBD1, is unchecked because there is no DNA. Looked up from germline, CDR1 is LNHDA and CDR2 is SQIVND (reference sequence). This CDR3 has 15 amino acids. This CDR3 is CASSSTGQGKYGYTF.

The CDR3 protein is CASSLGQGVNEQFF. The chain links TRBV11-2 to TRBJ2-1; absent DNA, TCRdb's TRBD1 call cannot be checked. The CDR3 has 14 amino acids. Germline CDR1 reads SGHAT; CDR2 reads FQNNGV.

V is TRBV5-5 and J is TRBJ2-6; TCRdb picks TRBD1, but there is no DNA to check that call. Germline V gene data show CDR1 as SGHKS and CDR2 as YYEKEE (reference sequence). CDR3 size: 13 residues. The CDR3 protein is CASSWVTGDILTF.

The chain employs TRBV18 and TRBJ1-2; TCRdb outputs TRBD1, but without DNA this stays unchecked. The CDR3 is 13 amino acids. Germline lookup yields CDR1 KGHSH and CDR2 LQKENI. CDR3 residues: CASSRGPAHGYTF.

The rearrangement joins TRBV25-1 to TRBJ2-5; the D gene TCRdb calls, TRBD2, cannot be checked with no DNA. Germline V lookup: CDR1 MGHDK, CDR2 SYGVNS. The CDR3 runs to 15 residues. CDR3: CASRPSGGARETQYF. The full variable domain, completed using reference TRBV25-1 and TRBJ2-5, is EADIYQTPRYLVIGTGKKITLECSQTMGHDKMYWYQQDPGMELHLIHYSYGVNSTEKGDLSSESTVSRIRTEHFPLTLESARPSHTSQYLCASRPSGGARETQYFGPGTRLLVL.

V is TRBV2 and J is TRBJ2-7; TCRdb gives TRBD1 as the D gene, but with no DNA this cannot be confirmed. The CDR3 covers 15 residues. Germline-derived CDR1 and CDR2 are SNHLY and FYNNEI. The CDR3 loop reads CASSEIQGSAYEQYF.

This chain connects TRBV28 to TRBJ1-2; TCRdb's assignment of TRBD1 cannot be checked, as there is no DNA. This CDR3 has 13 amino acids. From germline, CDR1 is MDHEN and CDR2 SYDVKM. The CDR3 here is CASRLGTGYGYTF.

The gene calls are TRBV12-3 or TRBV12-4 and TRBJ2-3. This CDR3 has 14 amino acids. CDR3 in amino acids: CASSLYGVTDTQYF.

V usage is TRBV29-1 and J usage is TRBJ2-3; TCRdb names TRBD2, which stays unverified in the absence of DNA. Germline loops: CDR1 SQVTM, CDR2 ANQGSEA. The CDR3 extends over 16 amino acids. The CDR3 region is CSVDGGTSGRIDTQYF.

CDR3 residues: CASTLPGEDYEQYF. This chain connects TRBV7-9 to TRBJ2-7; lacking DNA, the TRBD2 call made by TCRdb goes unchecked. Germline values: CDR1 SEHNR, CDR2 FQNEAQ (reference sequence). The CDR3 loop spans 14 amino acids.

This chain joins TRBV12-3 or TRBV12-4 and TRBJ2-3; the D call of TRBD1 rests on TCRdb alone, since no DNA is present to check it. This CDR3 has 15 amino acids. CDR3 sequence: CATKPGTAGTDTQYF.

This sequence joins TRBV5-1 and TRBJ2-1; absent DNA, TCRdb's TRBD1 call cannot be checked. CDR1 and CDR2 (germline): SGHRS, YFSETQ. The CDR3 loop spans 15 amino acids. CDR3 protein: CASRLTGESYNEQFF.

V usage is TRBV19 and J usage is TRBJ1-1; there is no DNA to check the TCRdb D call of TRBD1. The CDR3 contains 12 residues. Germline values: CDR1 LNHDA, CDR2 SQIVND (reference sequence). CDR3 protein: CASTSGDTEAFF. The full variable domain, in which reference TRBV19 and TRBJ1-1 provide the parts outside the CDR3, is DGGITQSPKYLFRKEGQNVTLSCEQNLNHDAMYWYRQDPGQGLRLIYYSQIVNDFQKGDIAEGYSVSREKKESFPLTVTSAQKNPTAFYLCASTSGDTEAFFGQGTRLTVV.